The 12 T cell receptor beta chains below were found in one sample sequenced in a study of blood T cell repertoires in COVID-19. The table came from immunoSEQ multiplex PCR; TCRdb's copy has only in-frame clones and leaves some out. The top ten hold around 7.8% of the sample, which has just under 85,000 clones, 85% to 90% seen once. Sequenced: peripheral blood. The origin of the receptors is a man at least 80 years old with active or convalescent COVID-19.

V gene TRBV18 combines with J gene TRBJ1-1, with 9 bases matching TRBD1. Unmatched junction bases numbered 5, after V lost 5 bases and J lost 4 bases. Germline V gives CDR1 KGHSH, CDR2 LQKENI. This CDR3 spans 14 amino acids. The CDR3 DNA reads TGTGCCAGCTCAATGGGGACAGGGATCACTGAAGCTTTCTTT. It encodes CASSMGTGITEAFF. Looking up the rest from reference TRBV18 and TRBJ1-1 gives the full variable domain: NAGVMQNPRHLVRRRGQEARLRCSPMKGHSHVYWYRQLPEEGLKFMVYLQKENIIDESGMPKERFSAEFPKEGPSILRIQQVVRGDSAAYFCASSMGTGITEAFFGQGTRLTVV.

This chain connects TRBV6-6 to TRBJ1-6; 8 nucleotides line up with TRBD1. V gave up 6 bases and J gave up 15 bases; unmatched junction bases: 34. Germline CDR1 reads MNHNY; CDR2 reads SVGAGI (reference sequence). This CDR3 comprises 21 residues. The DNA for the CDR3 is TGTGCCAGCAGCCGGGACAGGCGCCTTCCCTACAACTCCTATAATTCAATTATCCTCCACTTT. This translates into CASSRDRRLPYNSYNSIILHF.

The gene calls are TRBV3-1 (or the pseudogene TRBV3-2) and TRBJ2-3; 7 bases are a match to TRBD1. The CDR3 covers 14 residues. CDR1 and CDR2 from the germline V gene are LGHDT and YNNKEL (reference sequence). J was trimmed by 1 base and V by 5 bases; bases with no gene match: 3. DNA for the CDR3: TGTGCCAGCAGCTACAGGGGCCGCACAGATACGCAGTATTTT. Its translation: CASSYRGRTDTQYF.

This clone was recorded only once. The chain employs TRBV20-1 and TRBJ2-7, with D hard to call. With 3 bases removed from V and 6 bases from J, the gap between germline ends came to 15 bases. The germline V gene encodes CDR1 DFQATT and CDR2 SNEGSKA (reference sequence). The CDR3 spans 13 residues. CDR3 bases: TGCAGTGCTAGTGTTCCTCTAACGGGCGAGCAGTACGTC. Translating gives CSASVPLTGEQYV.

This rearrangement joins TRBV11-2 to TRBJ2-5, with 8 positions matching TRBD2. This CDR3 is 13 amino acids long. J was trimmed by 5 bases and V by 1 base; bases with no gene match: 0. Germline CDR1 and CDR2: SGHAT and FQNNGV. The CDR3 bases are TGTGCCAGCAGCTTAGCGGGGGGGGAGACCCAGTACTTC. Encoded protein: CASSLAGGETQYF.

V is TRBV28 and J is TRBJ2-7; a possible D gene is TRBD1 (6 bases). The V gene lost 6 bases and the J gene lost 7 bases, with 13 bases spanning the gap. CDR1 and CDR2 from the germline V gene are MDHEN and SYDVKM. This CDR3 has 12 residues. The DNA of the CDR3 is TGTGCCAGCAGAGGACAGCCTGGGGAGCAGTACGTC. Protein product: CASRGQPGEQYV.

The V call is TRBV20-1, the J call TRBJ1-2; 9 bases fit TRBD1. This CDR3 is built from 15 residues. Germline trimming cut 3 bases from V and 7 bases from J; bases unmatched to any gene: 12. Germline-derived CDR1 and CDR2 are DFQATT and SNEGSKA (reference sequence). For the CDR3, the DNA is TGCAGTGCTAGTGGAGCGGGACAGGGTTTAGGTGGCTACACCTTC. It encodes CSASGAGQGLGGYTF.

The gene calls are TRBV19 and TRBJ2-3; perhaps TRBD1 as D (6 bases). This CDR3 is built from 16 residues. The germline CDR1 and CDR2 sequences are LNHDA and SQIVND (reference sequence). Trimming stripped 3 bases from V and 2 bases from J, with 15 bases between. CDR3 nucleotide sequence: TGTGCCAGTAGTATGGCCTCCGGGACAAACACAGATACGCAGTATTTT. As protein: CASSMASGTNTDTQYF.

This chain connects TRBV5-1 to TRBJ1-6, with 7 bases identical to TRBD1. The CDR3 sequence is 14 residues long. J gave up 7 bases and V 7 bases, and 8 bases lay outside the gene matches. CDR1 SGHRS and CDR2 YFSETQ come from the germline V gene. The DNA of the CDR3 is TGCGCCAGCGGAATGGGACAGAGCAATTCACCCCTCCACTTT. Translated, it gives CASGMGQSNSPLHF.

The genes are TRBV5-1 and TRBJ1-5; D may be TRBD1 (5 bases). The germline V gene has CDR1 SGHRS and CDR2 YFSETQ. This CDR3 region has 15 residues. Trimming cost V 0 bases and J 5 bases, with 12 bases left between them. This CDR3 is CASSLVAGPDQPQHF. CDR3 coding DNA: TGCGCCAGCAGCTTGGTGGCAGGGCCAGATCAGCCCCAGCATTTT.

J is TRBJ1-1 and V is TRBV5-1; perhaps TRBD1 as D (6 bases). CDR1 is SGHRS, CDR2 YFSETQ, per germline. Trimming pared 4 bases from V and 1 base from J, leaving 11 bases between. The CDR3 contains 14 residues. This CDR3 reads CASSLQGSNTEAFF. The CDR3 bases are TGCGCCAGCAGCCTACAGGGTTCGAACACTGAAGCTTTCTTT.

This clone was counted once. J is TRBJ1-1 and V is TRBV6-5; D is uncertain. The length of the CDR3 is 15 residues. V was trimmed by 6 bases and J by 1 base, leaving 15 bases between them. Per germline, CDR1 MNHEY and CDR2 SVGAGI. This CDR3 is CASRTLRGGNTEAFF. The DNA of the CDR3 is TGTGCCAGCAGAACCTTGCGGGGTGGGAACACTGAAGCTTTCTTT.